This TCR beta chain is drawn from a study of primary melanoma T cells and metastatic recurrence. The V gene's germline CDR1 is SGHNT and CDR2 YENEEA. V lost 1 base, J lost 1 base, and 5 bases lay in between. This CDR3 region has 15 residues. Generated by immunoSEQ multiplex PCR, the TCRdb table keeps only in-frame clones and is missing some. The table has 260 or so clones, roughly 84% seen once. The gene calls are TRBV11-3 and TRBJ2-6; no firm D call. Sequencing was done on a sample of melanoma tumor tissue. The source of this sequence is a human donor with melanoma. CDR3 nucleotides: TGTGCCAGCAGCTTAGTGGGTTCTGGGGCCAACGTCCTGACTTTC. Its protein is CASSLVGSGANVLTF.